The 17 T cell receptor beta chains in this list originate from one sample, sequenced in a study of shared clonotypes between healthy human individuals. Clones were read by immunoSEQ multiplex PCR, and TCRdb kept only the in-frame ones, dropping some. The data show millions of clones, approximately 95% seen once. The source material was naive CD4+ T cells from PBMCs. Subset noted: CD45RA+ positively selected. These receptors were taken from a young man in good health. Some clones in this sample may be carry-over from other donors' samples.

On this clone: The sample carries other DNA sequences with the same CDR3. The gene calls are TRBV5-6 and TRBJ2-7; D remains ambiguous. Between the trimmed V and J ends, which lost 0 bases and 2 bases, there was a span of 6 bases. The CDR3 is 13 residues long. CDR1 and CDR2 (germline): SGHDT, YYEEEE. The CDR3 region is CASSLGRAYEQYF. The CDR3 bases are TGTGCCAGCAGCTTGGGACGGGCCTACGAGCAGTACTTC.

V is TRBV9 and J is TRBJ1-2, with D possibly being TRBD1 (5 bases). Trimming removed 4 bases from V and 7 bases from J, with 23 bases in between. The CDR3 sequence is 16 residues long. Germline values: CDR1 SGDLS, CDR2 YYNGEE. CDR3 loop: CASSPRASTGQSGYTF. In DNA form, the CDR3 reads TGTGCCAGCAGCCCCAGAGCCTCGACGGGGCAGTCTGGCTACACCTTC. Based on the CDR3 plus reference TRBV9 and TRBJ1-2, the full variable domain is DSGVTQTPKHLITATGQRVTLRCSPRSGDLSVYWYQQSLDQGLQFLIQYYNGEERAKGNILERFSAQQFPDLHSELNLSSLELGDSALYFCASSPRASTGQSGYTFGSGTRLTVV.

The chain carries TRBV4-1 and TRBJ2-2; perhaps TRBD1 as D (5 bases). Deletions cut 4 bases from V and 6 bases from J, with 12 bases between. This CDR3 has 14 residues. CDR1 is MGHRA and CDR2 is YSYEKL in the germline V gene. The CDR3 DNA reads as TGCGCCAGCAGCCCCATAGGGGTCTCCGGGGAGCTGTTTTTT. Translation: CASSPIGVSGELFF.

The chain carries TRBV4-2 and TRBJ2-2, with 14 bases identical to TRBD2. The germline CDR1 and CDR2 sequences are LGHNA and YNFKEQ. The CDR3 spans 17 residues. V lost 5 bases to trimming and J lost 6 bases; unmatched junction nucleotides: 8. The DNA for the CDR3 is TGTGCCAGCAGCTTGGGACTAGCGGGAGTTCTAGCCGGGGAGCTGTTTTTT. Amino acids: CASSLGLAGVLAGELFF.

This chain joins TRBV25-1 and TRBJ2-3; 8 positions agree with TRBD1. The V segment lost 4 bases and the J segment 4 bases; nucleotides outside the gene matches: 7. The CDR3 loop spans 15 amino acids. The germline gives CDR1 MGHDK, CDR2 SYGVNS. The CDR3 reads CASSVSSGGADTQYF. DNA for the CDR3: TGTGCCAGCAGTGTATCCTCAGGGGGCGCAGATACGCAGTATTTT.

The chain employs TRBV5-1 and TRBJ2-5; D is unclear. V shed 3 bases and J shed 5 bases, with 8 bases lying between them. Germline-derived CDR1 and CDR2 are SGHRS and YFSETQ. The CDR3 runs to 12 residues. CDR3 loop: CASSSVWETQYF. CDR3 DNA sequence: TGCGCCAGCAGCTCCGTATGGGAGACCCAGTACTTC.

The chain employs TRBV7-8 and TRBJ2-7; 12 nucleotides align to TRBD2. The CDR3 is 17 residues long. CDR1 is SGHVS, CDR2 FQNEAQ, per germline. With 3 bases clipped from V and 3 bases from J, the junction kept 9 bases outside the gene matches. DNA for the CDR3: TGTGCCAGCAGCTTGTTCTGGACTAGCGGGACTTTCTACGAGCAGTACTTC. This gives the protein CASSLFWTSGTFYEQYF.

The chain uses TRBV7-3 and TRBJ2-3, with 13 nucleotides matching TRBD2. V was clipped by 5 bases and J by 3 bases; unmatched bases: 2. Germline assignment: CDR1 SGHTA and CDR2 FQGTGA. The CDR3 runs 15 residues. The CDR3: CASSQGLAGTDTQYF. The CDR3 bases are TGTGCCAGCAGCCAGGGACTAGCGGGAACAGATACGCAGTATTTT.

This rearrangement joins TRBV4-1 to TRBJ1-1; the D gene is possibly TRBD1 (5 bases). Trimming shortened V by 6 bases and J by 1 base, and 15 bases separated the two germline ends. The CDR3 covers 15 residues. CDR1 and CDR2 from the germline V gene are MGHRA and YSYEKL. DNA for the CDR3: TGCGCCAGCAGAGCACTTGGACAACGGAACACTGAAGCTTTCTTT. The encoded protein is CASRALGQRNTEAFF.

The CDR3 reads CDKGPYEQYF. CDR3 nucleotide sequence: TGTGACAAGGGCCCCTACGAGCAGTACTTC. V and J are TRBV27 and TRBJ2-7; no clear D. Germline lookup yields CDR1 MNHEY and CDR2 SMNVEV (reference sequence). The CDR3 totals 10 residues.

The chain recombines TRBV28 with TRBJ2-7; D may correspond to TRBD1 or TRBD2 (6 bases each). Germline V gene data show CDR1 as MDHEN and CDR2 as SYDVKM. This CDR3 spans 14 amino acids. Deletions cut 3 bases from V and 6 bases from J, with 15 bases between. CDR3 nucleotide sequence: TGTGCCAGCAGTTTCCACGGAGGGGGAGGCGAGCAGTACTTC. It specifies CASSFHGGGGEQYF.

As concerns this clone: Other DNA sequences of this sample code for an identical CDR3. The chain links TRBV9 to TRBJ2-3; D is uncertain. This CDR3 contains 13 residues. Germline V gene lookup returns CDR1 SGDLS and CDR2 YYNGEE. V lost 2 bases and J 0 bases, leaving 4 bases between the germline ends. The CDR3, as DNA: TGTGCCAGCAGCGTGACTAGCACAGATACGCAGTATTTT. Translated, it gives CASSVTSTDTQYF.

The CDR3 loop is CASRSHSRGATNEKLFF. The CDR3 DNA reads TGTGCAAGTCGCTCGCACTCCAGGGGGGCAACTAATGAAAAACTGTTTTTT. This chain connects TRBV12-2 to TRBJ1-4; TRBD1 reflects the table's D call only, with no check against the DNA. TRBV12-2 is reported as a pseudogene. The CDR3 sequence is 17 residues long.

This clone was counted a single time. The V and J genes are TRBV7-2 and TRBJ1-2, with D possibly TRBD1 on 5 matching bases. Between the trimmed V and J ends, which lost 3 bases and 6 bases, there was a span of 14 bases. There are 14 residues in the CDR3. CDR1 and CDR2 from the germline V gene are SGHTA and FQGNSA. The DNA of the CDR3 is TGTGCCAGCAGCTTTACCACGGGGGTCGATGGCTACACCTTC. Translated, it gives CASSFTTGVDGYTF. The whole variable domain, remainder taken from reference TRBV7-2 and TRBJ1-2, is GAGVSQSPSNKVTEKGKDVELRCDPISGHTALYWYRQSLGQGLEFLIYFQGNSAPDKSGLPSDRFSAERTGGSVSTLTIQRTQQEDSAVYLCASSFTTGVDGYTFGSGTRLTVV.

The genes are TRBV6-5 and TRBJ1-2; D is unclear. CDR3 length: 15 amino acids. Trimming pared 0 bases from V and 8 bases from J, leaving 16 bases between. CDR1 and CDR2 from the germline V gene are MNHEY and SVGAGI. Written as DNA, the CDR3 is TGTGCCAGCAGTTACTCGATTTCTAGCTTCGGAGGCTACACCTTC. It is translated as CASSYSISSFGGYTF.

In this sample, this clone turned up once. This chain links TRBV7-8 with TRBJ2-7, with D possibly being TRBD2 (6 bases). The length of the CDR3 is 16 residues. Germline assignment: CDR1 SGHVS and CDR2 FQNEAQ. Trimming took 6 bases from V and 2 from J, leaving 20 bases between them. CDR3 sequence (DNA): TGTGCCAGCAGGGCGGACCCCCCCGGGAGCCCCTACGAGCAGTACTTC. It yields the protein CASRADPPGSPYEQYF. The full variable domain, its missing parts supplied by reference TRBV7-8 and TRBJ2-7, is GAGVSQSPRYKVAKRGQDVALRCDPISGHVSLFWYQQALGQGPEFLTYFQNEAQLDKSGLPSDRFFAERPEGSVSTLKIQRTQQEDSAVYLCASRADPPGSPYEQYFGPGTRLTVT.

The J gene is TRBJ2-3, the V gene TRBV28; D is tentatively TRBD1 or TRBD2 (6 bases each). This CDR3 contains 15 residues. Germline CDR1 is MDHEN and CDR2 is SYDVKM. V was clipped by 4 bases and J by 1 base, with 12 bases between them. The CDR3 DNA follows: TGTGCCAGCAGTTCGGGGGCGCTTGGCACAGATACGCAGTATTTT. Amino acid sequence: CASSSGALGTDTQYF.